The rows below give T cell receptor beta chains drawn from one sample of a study of glioma-infiltrating T cells after dendritic cell vaccination. Sequencing used immunoSEQ multiplex PCR; TCRdb keeps in-frame clones, though not all of them. The data show 95,000 to 110,000 clones, 81% seen once. The sequences come from blood, collected before dendritic cell vaccination. The receptors derive from a human donor with glioblastoma. CDR3s include the opening cysteine and the closing phenylalanine or tryptophan. Each record gives: J gene, V gene, D gene, clone size, CDR3 protein, CDR3 DNA. A D gene is named only where the DNA matches it firmly. Only some rows state a clone size, as once, few, many or a class for expanded clones.

TRBJ1-1,TRBV2,TRBD1,once,CASSGARQGPEAFF,TGTGCCAGCAGTGGGGCTCGACAGGGGCCTGAAGCTTTCTTT
TRBJ1-6,TRBV7-3,TRBD1,.,CASSLGDRGSPLHF,TGTGCCAGCAGCCTAGGGGACAGGGGTTCACCCCTCCACTTT
TRBJ1-6,TRBV18,TRBD1,.,CASSPPAGQGYSPLHF,TGTGCCAGCTCACCACCCGCCGGACAGGGCTATTCACCCCTCCACTTT
TRBJ1-2,TRBV6-5,.,.,CASTQGPVTYGYTF,TGTGCCAGCACCCAGGGCCCAGTCACCTATGGCTACACCTTC
TRBJ1-2,TRBV19,.,.,CASSIGNTGYGYTF,TGTGCCAGTAGTATTGGTAATACGGGCTATGGCTACACCTTC
TRBJ1-2,TRBV19,TRBD1,.,CASSVTGTGDYGYTF,TGTGCCAGTAGTGTAACCGGGACAGGGGATTATGGCTACACCTTC
TRBJ1-2,TRBV9,.,.,CASSPRGSHYGYTF,TGTGCCAGCAGCCCAAGGGGGTCCCACTATGGCTACACCTTC
TRBJ1-2,TRBV5-1,.,many,CASSLGDRGYGYTF,TGCGCCAGCAGCTTGGGAGATCGTGGCTATGGCTACACCTTC
TRBJ2-2,TRBV11-3,.,once,CASSPASRGTGELFF,TGTGCCAGCAGCCCAGCGTCACGGGGGACCGGGGAGCTGTTTTTT
TRBJ1-2,TRBV30,TRBD1,once,CAWSGTGEGYGYTF,TGTGCCTGGAGTGGGACAGGGGAGGGCTATGGCTACACCTTC
TRBJ1-1,TRBV23-1,TRBD1,.,CASSPRTGQDTEAFF,TGCGCCAGCAGTCCAAGGACAGGGCAGGACACTGAAGCTTTCTTT
TRBJ2-7,TRBV5-6,TRBD2,.,CASSLAGGLLSYEQYF,TGTGCCAGCAGCTTAGCGGGGGGACTTCTTTCCTACGAGCAGTACTTC
TRBJ1-4,TRBV10-2,.,.,CASKLQGPYEKLFF,TGCGCCAGCAAGTTACAGGGACCCTATGAAAAACTGTTTTTT
TRBJ1-2,TRBV5-1,TRBD1,.,CASSLAPGGGYGYTF,TGCGCCAGCAGCTTGGCCCCAGGGGGCGGCTATGGCTACACCTTC
TRBJ1-1,TRBV6-4,.,many,CASSEGSWATEAFF,TGTGCCAGCAGTGAAGGGAGTTGGGCCACTGAAGCTTTCTTT
TRBJ2-5,TRBV11-2,TRBD1,.,CASSSPGGHETQYF,TGTGCCAGCAGCTCTCCAGGGGGTCACGAGACCCAGTACTTC
TRBJ2-1,TRBV7-2,TRBD2,once,CASSLDSLAGGNEQFF,TGTGCCAGCAGCTTAGATAGCCTAGCGGGGGGCAATGAGCAGTTCTTC
TRBJ1-6,TRBV11-1,.,.,CASATQGRYNSPLHF,TGTGCCAGCGCCACGCAGGGGCGATATAATTCACCCCTCCACTTT
TRBJ1-1,TRBV27,.,.,CASIRNTEAFF,TGTGCCAGCATCAGGAACACTGAAGCTTTCTTT
TRBJ1-3,TRBV6-5,.,.,CASSRQNTIYF,TGTGCCAGCAGTCGACAGAACACCATATATTTT
TRBJ2-7,TRBV4-2,TRBD2,once,CASSQGRGGQRSSYEQYF,TGTGCCAGCAGCCAAGGCCGGGGGGGACAAAGGAGCTCCTACGAGCAGTACTTC
TRBJ1-1,TRBV7-9,TRBD1,.,CASSANTGDTEAFF,TGTGCCAGCAGCGCCAATACAGGGGACACTGAAGCTTTCTTT
TRBJ1-1,TRBV25-1,.,.,CASSWSRDTEAFF,TGTGCCAGCAGTTGGAGCAGGGACACTGAAGCTTTCTTT
TRBJ1-5,TRBV9,.,.,CASSPGGGHQPQHF,TGTGCCAGCAGCCCGGGGGGGGGCCACCAGCCCCAGCATTTT
TRBJ1-2,TRBV5-1,.,.,CASRTDARNYGYTF,TGCGCCAGCAGGACCGACGCCAGGAACTATGGCTACACCTTC
TRBJ2-3,TRBV10-2,TRBD2,.,CASSERGLAGGNTDTQYF,TGCGCCAGCAGTGAAAGAGGGCTAGCGGGGGGGAACACAGATACGCAGTATTTT
TRBJ1-1,TRBV6-1,TRBD1,.,CASRRTGNTGAFF,TGTGCCAGCAGACGGACAGGGAACACTGGAGCTTTCTTT
TRBJ2-1,TRBV19,.,.,CASSIRGGMGLSSYNEQFF,TGTGCCAGTAGTATAAGGGGGGGGATGGGGTTGAGCTCCTACAATGAGCAGTTCTTC
TRBJ2-5,TRBV11-3,.,.,CASSLGFRGQETQYF,TGTGCCAGCAGCTTAGGGTTCAGGGGCCAAGAGACCCAGTACTTC
TRBJ2-7,TRBV7-9,.,.,CASSFRSYEQYF,TGTGCCAGCAGCTTTCGCAGCTACGAGCAGTACTTC
TRBJ1-5,TRBV4-1,TRBD1,.,CASSQTDRGLGQPQHF,TGCGCCAGCAGCCAAACGGACAGGGGTTTAGGGCAGCCCCAGCATTTT
TRBJ1-1,TRBV6-5,.,.,CASTPGDFTEAFF,TGTGCCAGCACCCCCGGAGACTTCACTGAAGCTTTCTTT
TRBJ2-2,TRBV9,.,.,CASSVVLAGELFF,TGTGCCAGCAGCGTAGTCCTTGCCGGGGAGCTGTTTTTT
TRBJ2-5,TRBV6-5,TRBD1,.,CASSFRTGGAGETQYF,TGTGCCAGCAGTTTCCGGACAGGGGGCGCGGGGGAGACCCAGTACTTC
TRBJ2-1,TRBV11-2,TRBD1,.,CASSRGQGAGEQFF,TGTGCCAGCAGCCGTGGACAGGGGGCTGGTGAGCAGTTCTTC
TRBJ2-5,TRBV2,TRBD2,.,CASRSLAGGQETQYF,TGTGCCAGCAGATCCCTAGCGGGGGGTCAAGAGACCCAGTACTTC
TRBJ1-1,TRBV27,.,.,CASSLVLTGTEAFF,TGTGCCAGCAGCCTGGTCCTCACGGGTACTGAAGCTTTCTTT
TRBJ2-7,TRBV4-1,.,.,CASSQTSSDEQYF,TGCGCCAGCAGCCAAACTAGCTCCGACGAGCAGTACTTC
TRBJ1-1,TRBV2,.,.,CASSWTEQTNTEAFF,TGTGCCAGCAGCTGGACAGAACAAACGAACACTGAAGCTTTCTTT
TRBJ2-1,TRBV2,.,few,CASSEQGGGNEQFF,TGTGCCAGCAGTGAGCAGGGAGGGGGGAATGAGCAGTTCTTC
TRBJ1-1,TRBV15,.,.,CATSSTRTANTEAFF,TGTGCCACCAGCAGCACTCGGACAGCGAACACTGAAGCTTTCTTT
TRBJ1-5,TRBV7-8,.,.,CASSSRTLSSNQPQHF,TGTGCCAGCAGCTCCCGGACACTGAGTAGCAATCAGCCCCAGCATTTT
TRBJ2-4,TRBV4-2,.,.,CASSQDQGSGGQLAKNIQYF,TGTGCCAGCAGCCAAGACCAGGGGTCGGGGGGACAACTGGCCAAAAACATTCAGTACTTC
TRBJ1-1,TRBV6-5,.,.,CASSYRLAFTEAFF,TGTGCCAGCAGTTACCGTTTGGCTTTCACTGAAGCTTTCTTT
TRBJ2-5,TRBV11-2,.,.,CASSLSPPGGLRETQYF,TGTGCCAGCAGCTTGTCCCCCCCCGGGGGGCTCAGAGAGACCCAGTACTTC